These 14 T cell receptor beta chains were sequenced from one sample in a study of blood T cell repertoires in COVID-19. The repertoire was sequenced with immunoSEQ multiplex PCR; TCRdb's copy has only in-frame clones and lacks some. The sample has under 350,000 clones; 85% to 90% are singletons. Specimen: PBMCs or T cells enriched from blood (not recorded which). The receptors were gathered from a young man who had recovered from COVID-19.

This clone was seen a handful of times. The J gene is TRBJ1-4, the V gene TRBV5-1; no definite D call. The germline CDR1 and CDR2 sequences are SGHRS and YFSETQ. V was pared by 0 bases and J by 4 bases, with 7 bases between. The CDR3 has 14 amino acids. CDR3: CASSLGQNNEKLFF. The CDR3 DNA reads TGCGCCAGCAGCTTGGGGCAAAATAATGAAAAACTGTTTTTT.

The chain has TRBV3-1 (or the pseudogene TRBV3-2) and TRBJ1-3; maybe TRBD1 (6 bases). Trimming removed 0 bases from V and 7 bases from J, with 10 bases in between. The CDR3 contains 14 residues. Germline CDR1 reads LGHDT; CDR2 reads YNNKEL (reference sequence). The CDR3 DNA is TGTGCCAGCAGCCAAGAAGGCAGGGGCAACACCATATATTTT. This encodes CASSQEGRGNTIYF.

V usage is TRBV28 and J usage is TRBJ1-2; 9 bases are a match to TRBD1. The CDR3 consists of 18 residues. In germline, CDR1 is MDHEN, CDR2 SYDVKM. The V segment lost 3 bases and the J segment 7 bases; nucleotides outside the gene matches: 18. The CDR3 loop reads CASSFTGGGRSSRSGYTF. CDR3 DNA sequence: TGTGCCAGCAGTTTTACAGGGGGCGGGAGATCTAGCAGGAGTGGCTACACCTTC.

This chain connects TRBV19 to TRBJ2-3; TRBD2 matches at 8 bases. The germline V gene has CDR1 LNHDA and CDR2 SQIVND (reference sequence). The CDR3 has 14 amino acids. With 3 bases clipped from V and 5 bases from J, the junction kept 4 bases outside the gene matches. The CDR3 sequence is CASSMRLAGDTQYF. The CDR3, as DNA: TGTGCCAGTAGTATGCGGCTAGCGGGAGATACGCAGTATTTT.

The chain joins TRBV5-4 to TRBJ2-2, with 12 bases matching TRBD2. CDR1 and CDR2 from the germline V gene are SGHNT and YYREEE (reference sequence). After removal of 0 bases from V and 4 bases from J, the junction contained 4 bases not matched to a gene. There are 17 residues in the CDR3. CDR3 loop: CASSLGLAGGLTGELFF. The CDR3 coding sequence is TGTGCCAGCAGCTTGGGCCTAGCGGGAGGGCTCACCGGGGAGCTGTTTTTT.

Only one count was recorded for this clone. V and J are TRBV5-6 and TRBJ2-7, with 9 nucleotides matching TRBD1. This CDR3 spans 14 amino acids. Trimming took 2 bases from V and 4 from J; bases not matched to a gene: 4. Per the germline V gene, CDR1 is SGHDT and CDR2 is YYEEEE. CDR3 in DNA: TGTGCCAGCAGCTTCACCGGGACAGGGTACGAGCAGTACTTC. This encodes CASSFTGTGYEQYF.

The J gene is TRBJ2-3, the V gene TRBV19; 9 positions match TRBD2. Germline V CDR1 and CDR2: LNHDA, SQIVND (reference sequence). J was trimmed by 4 bases and V by 1 base; bases with no gene match: 0. The CDR3 extends over 14 amino acids. CDR3 in amino acids: CASSIGTSADTQYF. The CDR3 DNA is TGTGCCAGTAGTATAGGGACTAGCGCAGATACGCAGTATTTT. Together with reference TRBV19 and TRBJ2-3, the CDR3 gives the full variable domain: DGGITQSPKYLFRKEGQNVTLSCEQNLNHDAMYWYRQDPGQGLRLIYYSQIVNDFQKGDIAEGYSVSREKKESFPLTVTSAQKNPTAFYLCASSIGTSADTQYFGPGTRLTVL.

The chain uses TRBV29-1 and TRBJ2-7; weak D call: TRBD1 (6 bases). From germline, CDR1 is SQVTM and CDR2 ANQGSEA. The CDR3 is 14 residues long. V was cut by 5 bases and J by 3 bases, with 17 bases left in between. The CDR3 DNA follows: TGCAGCGTTCATTTAAGGGACAAAGGCTACGAGCAGTACTTC. This sequence encodes CSVHLRDKGYEQYF.

This chain links TRBV20-1 with TRBJ1-2; 11 bases match TRBD1. The CDR3 is 11 amino acids. Per the germline V gene, CDR1 is DFQATT and CDR2 is SNEGSKA (reference sequence). The CDR3 DNA reads as TGCAGATCGGGACAGGGGGTAGGCTACACCTTC. Protein: CRSGQGVGYTF.

The rearrangement joins TRBV10-1 to TRBJ2-1; TRBD2 agrees at 14 bases. The trim removed 0 bases at V and 10 bases at J, leaving 2 bases unmatched. This CDR3 region has 15 residues. The V gene's germline CDR1 is WNHNN and CDR2 SYGVQD (reference sequence). Written as DNA, the CDR3 is TGCGCCAGCAGTGAGTCGGGACTAGCGGGAGAGGAGCAGTTCTTC. Its translation is CASSESGLAGEEQFF.

This chain links TRBV19 with TRBJ2-7; TRBD1 matches 11 bases. V lost 8 bases and J lost 3; bases outside the gene matches: 9. The CDR3 contains 15 residues. Germline V gives CDR1 LNHDA, CDR2 SQIVND (reference sequence). Here the CDR3 reads CASSLPGTGGYEQYF. DNA of the CDR3: TGTGCCAGTTCTTTACCCGGGACAGGGGGCTACGAGCAGTACTTC. The full variable domain, in which reference TRBV19 and TRBJ2-7 provide the parts outside the CDR3, is DGGITQSPKYLFRKEGQNVTLSCEQNLNHDAMYWYRQDPGQGLRLIYYSQIVNDFQKGDIAEGYSVSREKKESFPLTVTSAQKNPTAFYLCASSLPGTGGYEQYFGPGTRLTVT.

This sequence joins TRBV18 and TRBJ1-5, with TRBD1 matching 11 bases. CDR1 is KGHSH and CDR2 is LQKENI in the germline V gene. The CDR3 consists of 15 residues. The V and J ends lost 4 bases and 5 bases, in that order; junction bases with no gene match: 4. This chain's CDR3 is CASSLRTGGDQPQHF. CDR3 DNA: TGTGCCAGCTCACTCCGGACAGGGGGCGATCAGCCCCAGCATTTT.

This chain links TRBV11-3 with TRBJ2-1; a weak D match, TRBD2 (6 bases). Germline lookup yields CDR1 SGHNT and CDR2 YENEEA. Trimming left V 5 bases short and J 1 base short, with 15 bases between. CDR3 length equals 16 residues. CDR3 in amino acids: CASSPLEGPSYNEQFF. CDR3 sequence (DNA): TGTGCCAGCAGCCCCCTGGAGGGGCCTTCCTACAATGAGCAGTTCTTC.

Only one count was recorded for this clone. V gene TRBV7-6 combines with J gene TRBJ1-2; TRBD1 agrees at 7 bases. Germline-derived CDR1 and CDR2 are SGHVS and FNYEAQ. The V gene end was trimmed by 1 base and the J gene end by 5 bases; junction bases not matched to a gene: 4. CDR3 length equals 14 residues. The CDR3: CASSLGDRSYGYTF. The CDR3 DNA follows: TGTGCCAGCAGCTTAGGGGACAGATCTTATGGCTACACCTTC. The full variable domain, with the rest looked up from reference TRBV7-6 and TRBJ1-2, is GAGVSQSPRYKVTKRGQDVALRCDPISGHVSLYWYRQALGQGPEFLTYFNYEAQQDKSGLPNDRFSAERPEGSISTLTIQRTEQRDSAMYRCASSLGDRSYGYTFGSGTRLTVV.